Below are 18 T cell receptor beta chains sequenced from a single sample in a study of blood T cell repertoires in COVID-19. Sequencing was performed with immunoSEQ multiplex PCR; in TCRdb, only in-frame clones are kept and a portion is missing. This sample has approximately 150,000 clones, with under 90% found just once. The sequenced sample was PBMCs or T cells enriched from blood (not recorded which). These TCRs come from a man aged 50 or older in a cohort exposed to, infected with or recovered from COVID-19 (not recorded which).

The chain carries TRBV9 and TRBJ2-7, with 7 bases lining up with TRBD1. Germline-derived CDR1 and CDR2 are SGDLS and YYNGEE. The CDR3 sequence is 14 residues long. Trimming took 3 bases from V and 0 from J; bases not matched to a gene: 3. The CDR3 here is CASSARDSSYEQYF. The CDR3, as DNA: TGTGCCAGCAGCGCTCGGGACAGCTCCTACGAGCAGTACTTC.

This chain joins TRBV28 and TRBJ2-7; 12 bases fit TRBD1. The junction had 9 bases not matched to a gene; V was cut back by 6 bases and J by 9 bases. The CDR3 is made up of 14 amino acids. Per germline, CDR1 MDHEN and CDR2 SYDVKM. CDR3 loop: CASSLTGTGGVQYF. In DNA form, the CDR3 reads TGTGCCAGCAGCCTTACCGGGACAGGGGGCGTGCAGTACTTC.

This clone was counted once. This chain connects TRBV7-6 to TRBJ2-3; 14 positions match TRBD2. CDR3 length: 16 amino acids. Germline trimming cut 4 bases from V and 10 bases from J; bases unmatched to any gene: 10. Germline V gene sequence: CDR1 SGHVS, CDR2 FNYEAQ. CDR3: CASSSGLTSGGEAQYF. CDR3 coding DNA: TGTGCCAGCAGCTCGGGTTTGACTAGCGGGGGGGAGGCGCAGTATTTT.

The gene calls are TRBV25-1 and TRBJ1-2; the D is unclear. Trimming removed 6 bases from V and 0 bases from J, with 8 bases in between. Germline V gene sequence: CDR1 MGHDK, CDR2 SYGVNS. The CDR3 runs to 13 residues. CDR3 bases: TGTGCCAGCAGGGCAACAGCTAACTATGGCTACACCTTC. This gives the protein CASRATANYGYTF.

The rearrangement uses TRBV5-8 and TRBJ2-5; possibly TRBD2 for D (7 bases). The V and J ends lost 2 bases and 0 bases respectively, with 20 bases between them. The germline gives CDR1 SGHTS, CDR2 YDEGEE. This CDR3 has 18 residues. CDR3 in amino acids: CASSFPRGGTADQETQYF. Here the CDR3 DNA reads TGTGCCAGCAGCTTCCCCCGCGGGGGCACGGCGGACCAAGAGACCCAGTACTTC. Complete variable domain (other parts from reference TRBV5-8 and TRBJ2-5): EAGVTQSPTHLIKTRGQQATLRCSPISGHTSVYWYQQALGLGLQFLLWYDEGEERNRGNFPPRFSGRQFPNYSSELNVNALELEDSALYLCASSFPRGGTADQETQYFGPGTRLLVL.

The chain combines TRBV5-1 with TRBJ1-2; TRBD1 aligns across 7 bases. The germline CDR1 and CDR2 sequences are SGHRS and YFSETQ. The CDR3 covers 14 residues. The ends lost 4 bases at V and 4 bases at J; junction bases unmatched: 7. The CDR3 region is CASSPPGQTYGYTF. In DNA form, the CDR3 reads TGCGCCAGCAGCCCCCCGGGACAGACCTATGGCTACACCTTC.

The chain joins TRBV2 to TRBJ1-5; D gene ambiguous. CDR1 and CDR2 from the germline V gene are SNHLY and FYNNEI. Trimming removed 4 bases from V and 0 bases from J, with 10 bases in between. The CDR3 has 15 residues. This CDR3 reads CASSGEAYSNQPQHF. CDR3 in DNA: TGTGCCAGCAGTGGGGAGGCATATAGCAATCAGCCCCAGCATTTT.

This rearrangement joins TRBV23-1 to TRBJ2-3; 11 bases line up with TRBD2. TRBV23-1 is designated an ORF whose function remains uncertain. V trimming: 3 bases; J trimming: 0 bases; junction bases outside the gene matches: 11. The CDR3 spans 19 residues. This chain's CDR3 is CASSHGRIRLAGSTDTQYF. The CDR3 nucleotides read TGCGCCAGCAGTCACGGACGCATACGACTAGCGGGGAGCACAGATACGCAGTATTTT.

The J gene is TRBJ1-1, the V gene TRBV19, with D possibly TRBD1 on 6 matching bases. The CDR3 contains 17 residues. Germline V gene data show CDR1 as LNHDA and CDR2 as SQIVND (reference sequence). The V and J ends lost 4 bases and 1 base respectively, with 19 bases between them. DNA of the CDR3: TGTGCCAGTAGTACCGACGTCAGGGGCAGGGGGAACACTGAAGCTTTCTTT. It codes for CASSTDVRGRGNTEAFF. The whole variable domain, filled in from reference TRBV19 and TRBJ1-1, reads DGGITQSPKYLFRKEGQNVTLSCEQNLNHDAMYWYRQDPGQGLRLIYYSQIVNDFQKGDIAEGYSVSREKKESFPLTVTSAQKNPTAFYLCASSTDVRGRGNTEAFFGQGTRLTVV.

As DNA, the CDR3 is TGTGCCTGGAGTGTCGGGGGGTACTATGGCTACACCTTC. This sequence encodes CAWSVGGYYGYTF. J is TRBJ1-2 and V is TRBV30; perhaps TRBD1 as D (5 bases). The CDR3 is 13 residues long. Trimming left V 0 bases short and J 3 bases short, with 8 bases between. Per germline, CDR1 GTSNPN and CDR2 SVGIG (reference sequence).

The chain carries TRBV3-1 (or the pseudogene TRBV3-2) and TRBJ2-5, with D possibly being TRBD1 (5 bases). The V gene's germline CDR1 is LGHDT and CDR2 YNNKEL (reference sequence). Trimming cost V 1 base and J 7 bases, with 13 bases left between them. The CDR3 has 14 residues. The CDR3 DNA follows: TGTGCCAGCAGCCAAGCGGCAGCGCAGGGGACCCAGTACTTC. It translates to CASSQAAAQGTQYF.

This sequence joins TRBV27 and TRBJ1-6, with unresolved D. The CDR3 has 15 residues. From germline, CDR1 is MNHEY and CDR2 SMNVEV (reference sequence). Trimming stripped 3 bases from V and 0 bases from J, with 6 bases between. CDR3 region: CASSFLNSYNSPLHF. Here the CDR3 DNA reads TGTGCCAGCAGTTTTCTTAACTCCTATAATTCACCCCTCCACTTT.

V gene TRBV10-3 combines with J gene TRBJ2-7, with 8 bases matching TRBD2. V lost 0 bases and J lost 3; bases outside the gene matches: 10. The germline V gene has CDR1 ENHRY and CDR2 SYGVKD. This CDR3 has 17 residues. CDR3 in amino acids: CAISESSGVRGVYEQYF. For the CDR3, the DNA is TGTGCCATCAGTGAGTCGTCTGGGGTGCGGGGGGTCTACGAGCAGTACTTC.

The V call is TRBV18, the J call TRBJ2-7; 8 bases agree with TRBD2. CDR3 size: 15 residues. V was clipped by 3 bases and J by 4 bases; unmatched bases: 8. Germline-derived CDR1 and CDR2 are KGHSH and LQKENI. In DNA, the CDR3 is TGTGCCAGCTCACCGGAGGGGCTAGCGGGTTACGAGCAGTACTTC. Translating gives CASSPEGLAGYEQYF. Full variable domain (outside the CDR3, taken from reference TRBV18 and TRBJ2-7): NAGVMQNPRHLVRRRGQEARLRCSPMKGHSHVYWYRQLPEEGLKFMVYLQKENIIDESGMPKERFSAEFPKEGPSILRIQQVVRGDSAAYFCASSPEGLAGYEQYFGPGTRLTVT.

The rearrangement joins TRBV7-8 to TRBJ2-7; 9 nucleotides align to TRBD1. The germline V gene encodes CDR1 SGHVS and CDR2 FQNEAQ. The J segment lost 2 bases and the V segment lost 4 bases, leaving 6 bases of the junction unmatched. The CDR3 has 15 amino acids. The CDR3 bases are TGTGCCAGCAGCTCCGAGGACAGGGGCACCTACGAGCAGTACTTC. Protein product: CASSSEDRGTYEQYF.

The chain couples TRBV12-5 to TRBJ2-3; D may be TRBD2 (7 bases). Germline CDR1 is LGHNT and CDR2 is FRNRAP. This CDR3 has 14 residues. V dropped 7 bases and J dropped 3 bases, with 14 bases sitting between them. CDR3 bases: TGTGCTAGTGCCTTAGGGGGGGGGACAGATACGCAGTATTTT. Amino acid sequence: CASALGGGTDTQYF.

The CDR3 DNA is TGTGCCAGCAGCTCCTACAGGGTAAATGATGAGCAGTTCTTC. It translates to CASSSYRVNDEQFF. This chain connects TRBV11-2 to TRBJ2-1, with D tentatively TRBD1 (6 bases). The CDR3 contains 14 residues. Trimming removed 4 bases at V and 8 bases at J, with 15 bases between. Germline V gives CDR1 SGHAT, CDR2 FQNNGV.

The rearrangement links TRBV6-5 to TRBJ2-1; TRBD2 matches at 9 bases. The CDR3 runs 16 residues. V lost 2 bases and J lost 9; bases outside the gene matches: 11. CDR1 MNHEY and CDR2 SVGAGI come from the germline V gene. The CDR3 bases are TGTGCCAGCAGTTACGGGGCGGGAGGGCCGCGCGCTGAGCAGTTCTTC. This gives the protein CASSYGAGGPRAEQFF.